What follows is one T cell receptor (beta chain) and its context. These data come from a study of blood T cell repertoires in COVID-19. Study-level information: T cells, B-cell-depleted T cells, or PBMCs provided the cDNA or gDNA that served as material.

The table came from immunoSEQ multiplex PCR; TCRdb's copy has only in-frame clones and leaves some out. Of 250,000 to 350,000 clones listed, around 90% are singletons. The CDR3 is 11 amino acids. CDR1 KGHSH and CDR2 LQKENI come from the germline V gene. The V segment lost 2 bases and the J segment 12 bases; nucleotides outside the gene matches: 3. This receptor was identified in a man younger than 35 who had recovered from COVID-19. This chain uses TRBV18 with TRBJ1-1; TRBD1 agrees at 7 bases. The sequencing sample was made of peripheral blood. The CDR3 spells CASSPDRATFF. The CDR3 region has the DNA TGTGCCAGCTCACCAGACAGGGCGACTTTCTTT.